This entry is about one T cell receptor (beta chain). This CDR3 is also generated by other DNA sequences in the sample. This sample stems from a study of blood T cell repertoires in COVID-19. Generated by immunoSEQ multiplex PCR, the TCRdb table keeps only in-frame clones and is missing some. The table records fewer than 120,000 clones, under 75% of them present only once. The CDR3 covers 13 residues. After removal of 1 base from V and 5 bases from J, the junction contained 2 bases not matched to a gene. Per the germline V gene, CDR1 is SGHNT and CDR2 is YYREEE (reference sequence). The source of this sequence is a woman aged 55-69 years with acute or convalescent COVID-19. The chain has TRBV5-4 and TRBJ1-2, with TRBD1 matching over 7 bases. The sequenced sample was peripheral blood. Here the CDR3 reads CASSLNRGYGYTF. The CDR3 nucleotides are TGTGCCAGCAGCTTGAACAGGGGATATGGCTACACCTTC. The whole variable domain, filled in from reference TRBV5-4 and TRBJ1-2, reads ETGVTQSPTHLIKTRGQQVTLRCSSQSGHNTVSWYQQALGQGPQFIFQYYREEENGRGNFPPRFSGLQFPNYSSELNVNALELDDSALYLCASSLNRGYGYTFGSGTRLTVV.